The present T cell receptor (beta chain) was sequenced within a study of T cell changes during pregnancy in multiple sclerosis. Clones were read by immunoSEQ multiplex PCR, and TCRdb kept only the in-frame ones, dropping some. The table lists tens of thousands of clones, around 93% of them singletons, with roughly 7% in the top ten. Germline assignment: CDR1 SEHNR and CDR2 FQNEAQ (reference sequence). V shed 3 bases, J shed 7 bases, and the junction held 9 bases outside the gene matches. The CDR3 sequence is 17 residues long. This TCR was recovered from a female donor with multiple sclerosis, enrolled in a pregnancy study. The sample here was CD8+ T cells from peripheral blood mononuclear cells, taken in the third trimester of pregnancy. The chain employs TRBV7-9 and TRBJ2-1; TRBD2 aligns across 13 bases. In nucleotides, the CDR3 is TGTGCCAGCAGCTTTGGGACTAGCGGGGTCCCGGGGAATGAGCAGTTCTTC. It translates to CASSFGTSGVPGNEQFF.